This entry features one T cell receptor beta chain sequence. As yet, its antigen is unknown. Libraries of TCR beta came from quantitative 5'-RACE with molecular barcodes. One entry per CDR3 protein results from TCRdb running MiXCR on the 5' RACE reads. Of just under 350,000 distinct CDR3 sequences listed, around 15% are singletons. These data originate in a study of CD8 T cells in ankylosing spondylitis. Broader study findings: Reportedly, matched ankylosing spondylitis synovial fluid was significantly enriched for disease-linked clones.

The length of the CDR3 is 16 residues. J was trimmed by 4 bases and V by 3 bases; bases with no gene match: 12. Germline values: CDR1 SGHRS, CDR2 YFSETQ. The material sequenced was blood, either unsorted or a sorted T cell fraction (not recorded which). The chain carries TRBV5-1 and TRBJ2-7; TRBD1 matches at 8 bases. This TCR derives from a male donor with ankylosing spondylitis or in good health (not recorded which). DNA for the CDR3: TGCGCCAGCAGCTCCTATTCAGGGGGCGCGGGGTACGAGCAGTACTTC. It yields the protein CASSSYSGGAGYEQYF.